What follows are 3 T cell receptor beta chains derived from one specimen sequenced in a study of Ad26.COV2.S vaccination and SARS-CoV-2 variants. Libraries were prepared by immunoSEQ multiplex PCR; TCRdb keeps only in-frame clonotypes and omits some of them. The sample yields roughly 380,000 clones, about 90% seen once. Material: peripheral blood, obtained after recovery from COVID-19. The source of these receptors is a human donor who had recovered from COVID-19.

The count of this clone is one. The J gene is TRBJ1-2, the V gene TRBV19; D gene unclear. The germline CDR1 and CDR2 sequences are LNHDA and SQIVND (reference sequence). V was trimmed by 5 bases and J by 3 bases, leaving 13 bases between them. The CDR3 length is 14 residues. The chain's CDR3 is CASSSVGRDYGYTF. In DNA, the CDR3 is TGTGCCAGTAGTTCGGTTGGCAGAGACTATGGCTACACCTTC.

The chain couples TRBV6-5 to TRBJ2-2; TRBD1 agrees at 9 bases. The V segment lost 5 bases and the J segment 6 bases; nucleotides outside the gene matches: 7. Germline values: CDR1 MNHEY, CDR2 SVGAGI. The CDR3 contains 15 residues. In nucleotides, the CDR3 is TGTGCCAGCAGTAGGACAGGGGTGGTCGCCGGGGAGCTGTTTTTT. It encodes CASSRTGVVAGELFF.

This clone appeared a few times. V and J are TRBV5-6 and TRBJ1-5; D is unresolved. The CDR3 is 15 residues long. The germline V gene has CDR1 SGHDT and CDR2 YYEEEE. The V end was cut by 0 bases, the J end by 2 bases, with 9 bases between. This chain's CDR3 is CASSLARRGNQPQHF. CDR3 nucleotide sequence: TGTGCCAGCAGCTTGGCCAGGAGGGGCAATCAGCCCCAGCATTTT.